This record covers a single T cell receptor (beta chain). Some clones are missing from TCRdb's copy, which holds only in-frame ones; the method was immunoSEQ multiplex PCR. The sample lists hundreds of thousands of clones, just over 95% occurring once. This sample was taken from a study of shared clonotypes between healthy human individuals. Trimming left V 5 bases short and J 0 bases short, with 9 bases between. CDR3 length: 14 amino acids. Germline V lookup: CDR1 KGHSH, CDR2 LQKENI. The naive CD8 population came from CD45RO-negative cells selected for CCR7, without terminally differentiated effector memory CD45RA+ cells.

The gene calls are TRBV18 and TRBJ2-3, with a weak D call TRBD2 (6 bases). The sequenced sample consisted of naive CD8+ T cells sorted from blood. The receptor was derived from a man aged 25-45 years in good health. CDR3 region: CASSVAESTDTQYF. CDR3 DNA: TGTGCCAGCTCAGTAGCGGAGAGCACAGATACGCAGTATTTT.